Each of the 23 T cell receptor beta chains below was sequenced from the same sample in a study of CD8 T cells in Susac syndrome. Reverse transcription used about 0.45 to 1 ug RNA and random hexamers. TCRdb ran MiXCR on the immunoSEQ multiplex PCR reads and lists one entry per CDR3 protein. Of about 160,000 distinct CDR3 sequences listed, about 90% are singletons. Sequencing used CD4+ T cells from PBMCs. These TCRs come from a human donor in good health.

This chain connects TRBV5-1 to TRBJ2-1; D ambiguous. Germline lookup yields CDR1 SGHRS and CDR2 YFSETQ. The CDR3 is made up of 17 amino acids. V was trimmed by 5 bases and J by 0 bases, leaving 18 bases between them. The DNA for the CDR3 is TGCGCCAGCAGTCCAGGTAATTCACCTAACTCCTACAATGAGCAGTTCTTC. Encoded protein: CASSPGNSPNSYNEQFF.

The chain recombines TRBV4-2 with TRBJ2-7; 10 bases are a match to TRBD2. Germline V gives CDR1 LGHNA, CDR2 YNFKEQ. This CDR3 contains 20 residues. V shed 1 base, J shed 2 bases, and the junction held 17 bases outside the gene matches. As DNA, the CDR3 is TGTGCCAGCAGCCAAGTTCCTAGCGGGAGCAAACACATACCCCCCTACGAGCAGTACTTC. Translation: CASSQVPSGSKHIPPYEQYF.

The genes are TRBV5-1 and TRBJ1-1, with 9 bases that match TRBD1. Losses at the gene ends were 7 bases for V and 4 bases for J; bases not matched to a gene: 5. CDR3 length: 13 residues. Looked up from germline, CDR1 is SGHRS and CDR2 is YFSETQ. CDR3 DNA: TGCGCCAGCGAAACAGGGGGCGGCACTGAAGCTTTCTTT. This translates into CASETGGGTEAFF.

The genes are TRBV11-2 and TRBJ1-3; D unclear. Germline values: CDR1 SGHAT, CDR2 FQNNGV. The ends were cut back, 8 bases at V and 0 bases at J, with 11 bases in the middle. CDR3 size: 14 residues. The CDR3 sequence: CASSGLSSGNTIYF. CDR3 sequence (DNA): TGTGCCAGCTCCGGACTGAGCTCTGGAAACACCATATATTTT. Full variable domain (missing parts from reference TRBV11-2 and TRBJ1-3): EAGVAQSPRYKIIEKRQSVAFWCNPISGHATLYWYQQILGQGPKLLIQFQNNGVVDDSQLPKDRFSAERLKGVDSTLKIQPAKLEDSAVYLCASSGLSSGNTIYFGEGSWLTVV.

This clonotype has a single count. This chain joins TRBV10-3 and TRBJ2-6; D might be TRBD1 (6 bases). Germline V gene data show CDR1 as ENHRY and CDR2 as SYGVKD. The germline V and J ends were trimmed by 0 bases and 6 bases, with 12 bases remaining between them. The CDR3 runs 16 residues. CDR3 sequence (DNA): TGTGCCATCAGTGAGTCTGGCAGGGGTGAGGCCAACGTCCTGACTTTC. Residues: CAISESGRGEANVLTF.

The gene calls are TRBV20-1 and TRBJ2-3, with D possibly being TRBD1 (6 bases). Trimming took 8 bases from V and 6 from J, leaving 15 bases between them. This CDR3 region has 12 residues. Germline V gene lookup returns CDR1 DFQATT and CDR2 SNEGSKA (reference sequence). The CDR3: CSSRERGDTQYF. CDR3 DNA sequence: TGCAGTTCCAGGGAGAGGGGGGATACGCAGTATTTT.

The V gene is TRBV27, the J gene TRBJ2-3, with 13 bases lining up with TRBD2. Germline assignment: CDR1 MNHEY and CDR2 SMNVEV (reference sequence). There are 16 residues in the CDR3. V shed 7 bases and J 3 bases; nucleotides not matched to a gene: 7. CDR3 DNA sequence: TGTGCCAGCACGCCGACTAGCGGGAGGAGGACAGATACGCAGTATTTT. This codes for CASTPTSGRRTDTQYF.

V is TRBV25-1 and J is TRBJ2-1; D gene ambiguous. This CDR3 contains 13 residues. CDR1 MGHDK and CDR2 SYGVNS come from the germline V gene. Trimming pared 4 bases from V and 7 bases from J, leaving 11 bases between. Here the CDR3 reads CASSVPGWNEQFF. The CDR3 DNA follows: TGTGCCAGCAGTGTACCAGGATGGAATGAGCAGTTCTTC.

The chain uses TRBV12-5 and TRBJ2-7; D unclear. The V gene lost 1 base and the J gene lost 10 bases, with 11 bases spanning the gap. CDR3 length: 12 amino acids. In germline, CDR1 is LGHNT, CDR2 FRNRAP. CDR3 nucleotides: TGTGCTAGTGGTTTGGCCCGAGCCGAACAGTACTTC. It encodes CASGLARAEQYF.

CDR3: CSARDPGGSIYGYTF. Here the CDR3 DNA reads TGCAGTGCTAGAGATCCAGGGGGCAGTATCTATGGCTACACCTTC. The chain couples TRBV20-1 to TRBJ1-2; TRBD1 aligns across 8 bases. Germline-derived CDR1 and CDR2 are DFQATT and SNEGSKA (reference sequence). This CDR3 region has 15 residues. Unmatched junction bases numbered 7, after V lost 0 bases and J lost 4 bases.

V and J are TRBV7-9 and TRBJ2-2, with D possibly matching TRBD1 (5 bases). CDR3 length: 13 residues. V was pared by 11 bases and J by 1 base, with 11 bases between. From germline, CDR1 is SEHNR and CDR2 FQNEAQ (reference sequence). The CDR3 reads CAHATVNTGELFF. In nucleotides, the CDR3 is TGTGCCCATGCGACAGTGAACACCGGGGAGCTGTTTTTT. Full variable domain (remainder filled in from reference TRBV7-9 and TRBJ2-2): DTGVSQNPRHKITKRGQNVTFRCDPISEHNRLYWYRQTLGQGPEFLTYFQNEAQLEKSRLLSDRFSAERPKGSFSTLEIQRTEQGDSAMYLCAHATVNTGELFFGEGSRLTVL.

This chain connects TRBV6-2 or TRBV6-3 to TRBJ1-2, with D perhaps matching TRBD1 (5 bases). This CDR3 has 13 residues. Between the trimmed V and J ends, which lost 2 bases and 2 bases, there was a span of 6 bases. Per the germline V gene, CDR1 is MNHEY and CDR2 is SVGEGT. The CDR3 reads CASSYRDNYGYTF. In DNA form, the CDR3 reads TGTGCCAGCAGTTACCGGGACAACTATGGCTACACCTTC.

The chain joins TRBV7-2 to TRBJ1-6, with TRBD1 as a possible D gene (5 bases). Germline CDR1 and CDR2: SGHTA and FQGNSA. CDR3 length: 15 amino acids. V gave up 5 bases and J gave up 10 bases, with 18 bases separating them. As DNA, the CDR3 is TGTGCCAGCAGCCCACGGGCAGGGATAAGGTCACCCCTCCACTTT. This translates into CASSPRAGIRSPLHF.

The J gene is TRBJ1-1, the V gene TRBV5-1; TRBD1 aligns across 9 bases. V dropped 4 bases and J dropped 0; count of bases not matched to a gene: 7. The CDR3 totals 16 residues. The germline V gene has CDR1 SGHRS and CDR2 YFSETQ. In DNA form, the CDR3 reads TGCGCCAGCAGCGGGACAGGGTTGCCGATGAACACTGAAGCTTTCTTT. Its protein product is CASSGTGLPMNTEAFF.

This clonotype was recorded a few times. V gene TRBV6-1 combines with J gene TRBJ2-3; 8 bases fit TRBD1. Germline loops: CDR1 MNHNS, CDR2 SASEGT. The J segment lost 4 bases and the V segment lost 6 bases, leaving 12 bases of the junction unmatched. The CDR3 has 16 residues. The CDR3 DNA reads TGTGCCAGCAGAAACGGACAGGGCGGGTACGCAGATACGCAGTATTTT. This sequence encodes CASRNGQGGYADTQYF.

This chain links TRBV20-1 with TRBJ1-1; the D is unclear. CDR3 length: 15 amino acids. Germline V CDR1 and CDR2: DFQATT, SNEGSKA (reference sequence). V was trimmed by 5 bases and J by 1 base, leaving 17 bases between them. CDR3 nucleotide sequence: TGCAGTGCTCCCAGTCCCCGGACGGAGAACACTGAAGCTTTCTTT. As protein: CSAPSPRTENTEAFF.

V usage is TRBV7-9 and J usage is TRBJ2-5; 13 positions agree with TRBD2. CDR3 length equals 15 residues. V dropped 6 bases and J dropped 5; count of bases not matched to a gene: 6. Germline loops: CDR1 SEHNR, CDR2 FQNEAQ (reference sequence). The chain's CDR3 is CASRTGLAGKETQYF. CDR3 nucleotides: TGTGCCAGCAGAACGGGACTAGCGGGAAAGGAGACCCAGTACTTC.

The rearrangement uses TRBV9 and TRBJ1-3, with D possibly matching TRBD1 (6 bases). Germline CDR1 SGDLS, CDR2 YYNGEE. This CDR3 contains 15 residues. V shed 4 bases and J shed 2 bases, with 13 bases lying between them. The CDR3 region has the DNA TGTGCCAGCAGCCCCTCGGGGGCTGCTGGAAACACCATATATTTT. This codes for CASSPSGAAGNTIYF.

The chain links TRBV7-2 to TRBJ2-7, with 10 nucleotides matching TRBD1. Unmatched junction bases numbered 8, after V lost 5 bases and J lost 1 base. CDR3 size: 16 residues. Germline V CDR1 and CDR2: SGHTA, FQGNSA. The DNA of the CDR3 is TGTGCCAGCAGCCCCTACGGACAGGGGGGGTCCTACGAGCAGTACTTC. Protein sequence: CASSPYGQGGSYEQYF.

This chain uses TRBV7-9 with TRBJ2-2; D unresolved. Germline assignment: CDR1 SEHNR and CDR2 FQNEAQ (reference sequence). Trimming left V 3 bases short and J 5 bases short, with 10 bases between. CDR3 length equals 14 residues. CDR3 nucleotide sequence: TGTGCCAGCAGCTTGGACCCTCGTACCGGGGAGCTGTTTTTT. The encoded protein is CASSLDPRTGELFF.

The chain is built from TRBV7-2 and TRBJ2-2, with D unclear. Trimming left V 6 bases short and J 7 bases short, with 12 bases between. The CDR3 is 13 residues long. The germline CDR1 and CDR2 sequences are SGHTA and FQGNSA. The CDR3 sequence is CASSARSGGELFF. In DNA, the CDR3 is TGTGCCAGCAGTGCCAGGAGTGGCGGGGAGCTGTTTTTT. Combining the CDR3 with reference TRBV7-2 and TRBJ2-2 gives the whole variable domain GAGVSQSPSNKVTEKGKDVELRCDPISGHTALYWYRQSLGQGLEFLIYFQGNSAPDKSGLPSDRFSAERTGGSVSTLTIQRTQQEDSAVYLCASSARSGGELFFGEGSRLTVL.

This chain joins TRBV2 and TRBJ2-5; 7 bases are shared with TRBD1. Germline CDR1 is SNHLY and CDR2 is FYNNEI. Unmatched junction bases numbered 6, after V lost 4 bases and J lost 4 bases. This CDR3 contains 14 residues. DNA of the CDR3: TGTGCCAGCAGTGTCCCTGCAGGGGGAGAGACCCAGTACTTC. Residues: CASSVPAGGETQYF.

V gene TRBV20-1 combines with J gene TRBJ2-3; TRBD2 agrees at 8 bases. The length of the CDR3 is 15 residues. The germline V gene has CDR1 DFQATT and CDR2 SNEGSKA (reference sequence). The J segment lost 1 base and the V segment lost 6 bases, leaving 9 bases of the junction unmatched. CDR3 in DNA: TGCAGTGCAACTAAGGGGCGGGAGGGCACAGATACGCAGTATTTT. Its translation: CSATKGREGTDTQYF.